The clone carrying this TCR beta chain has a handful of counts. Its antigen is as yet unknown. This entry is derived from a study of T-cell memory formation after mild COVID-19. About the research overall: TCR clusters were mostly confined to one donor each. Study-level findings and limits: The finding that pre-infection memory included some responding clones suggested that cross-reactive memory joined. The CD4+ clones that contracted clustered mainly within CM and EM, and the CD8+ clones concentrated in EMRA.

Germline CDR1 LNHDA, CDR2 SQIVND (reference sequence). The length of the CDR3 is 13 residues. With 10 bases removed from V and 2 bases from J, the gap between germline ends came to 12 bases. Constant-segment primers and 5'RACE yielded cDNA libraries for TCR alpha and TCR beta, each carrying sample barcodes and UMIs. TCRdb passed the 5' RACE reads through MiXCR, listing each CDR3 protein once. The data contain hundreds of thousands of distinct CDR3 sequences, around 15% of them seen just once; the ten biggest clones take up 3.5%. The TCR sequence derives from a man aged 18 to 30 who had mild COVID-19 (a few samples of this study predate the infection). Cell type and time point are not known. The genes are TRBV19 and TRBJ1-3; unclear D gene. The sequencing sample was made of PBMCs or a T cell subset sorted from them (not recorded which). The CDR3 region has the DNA TGTGCCACCGCGACTGCTGCTGGAAACACCATATATTTT. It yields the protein CATATAAGNTIYF. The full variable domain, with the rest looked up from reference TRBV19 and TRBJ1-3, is DGGITQSPKYLFRKEGQNVTLSCEQNLNHDAMYWYRQDPGQGLRLIYYSQIVNDFQKGDIAEGYSVSREKKESFPLTVTSAQKNPTAFYLCATATAAGNTIYFGEGSWLTVV.